This T cell receptor (beta chain) emerged from a study of T cells in Graves' hyperthyroidism and ophthalmopathy. Study observations and caveats: With a median lead of approximately six months before onset, the model predicted ophthalmopathy.

What was amplified from RNA transcripts were TCR beta CDR3 regions. Initially, a first-round RT-PCR of the TCR CDR3 employed the HTBI primer set. Using its own MiXCR run on the multiplex PCR reads, TCRdb lists one record per CDR3 protein. The repertoire consists of 700,000 to 850,000 distinct CDR3 sequences, with roughly 32% occurring once and the leading ten covering about a third. CDR1 LGHNA and CDR2 YSLEER come from the germline V gene. The CDR3 sequence is 14 residues long. V was cut by 1 base and J by 8 bases, with 14 bases left in between. The sample holds a few counts of this clonotype. The target antigen is unknown. Those with hyperthyroidism were 18 to 65 years old, newly diagnosed, and ill for under 2 months.

The specimen sequenced was blood. The V call is TRBV4-3, the J call TRBJ1-2, with unresolved D. This clonotype was obtained from a woman between 40 and 55 years old with Graves' hyperthyroidism. The CDR3 sequence is CASSQAPHAEGYTF. The CDR3, as DNA: TGCGCCAGCAGCCAAGCGCCGCACGCCGAGGGCTACACCTTC.